This TCR beta chain was recovered during a study of CD8+ T cells in alopecia areata. Looking at the study overall: Tofacitinib administration persisted for 6 to 18 months, succeeded by 6 months off drug.

The sample's treatment: oral pan-JAK inhibitor, 5-10 mg twice daily. Collection of lesional scalp punch biopsies and peripheral blood was performed in alopecia areata patients. Study-wide findings and caveats: Scalp clonality, along with expanded CD8+ clones among the top 100, was significantly decreased by tofacitinib. Lesional tissue from the scalp (especially in alopecia totalis/universalis) showed higher clonality than normal scalp. Scalp repertoires also include resident alphabeta T cells from normal skin.

RNA, once extracted, was reverse transcribed into cDNA for use as the sequencing template. The data were produced by immunoSEQ multiplex PCR, yet TCRdb's version contains in-frame clones alone and is incomplete. The sample holds about 7,400 clones; 60% to 65% are singletons and the top ten take 10% to 15%. Remarks on this clone: Its antigen is undetermined.

Germline lookup yields CDR1 GTSNPN and CDR2 SVGIG (reference sequence). Trimming cost V 0 bases and J 7 bases, with 9 bases left between them. The length of the CDR3 is 13 residues. The receptor was isolated from a human donor with alopecia areata. The specimen comprised skin, sampled at week 4, from a patient treated with tofacitinib. The chain recombines TRBV30 with TRBJ2-2; tentative D call: TRBD1 (5 bases). Here the CDR3 DNA reads TGTGCCTGGAGTGTAGGGGATCACGGGGAGCTGTTTTTT. This codes for CAWSVGDHGELFF.